These T cell receptor beta chains were read from a single sample in a study of somatic mutations in cytotoxic T cells in rheumatoid arthritis. TCRdb's copy holds only in-frame clones and misses some; the assay was immunoSEQ multiplex PCR. The table records some 40,000 clones, about 84% of them present only once. Sequencing was carried out using CD8+ T cells sorted from blood. The receptors were gathered from a man aged 35 to 55 in good health. The CDR3 runs from the conserved cysteine through the conserved F or W. Fields, in order: D gene, clone size, V gene, J gene, CDR3 DNA, CDR3 protein. A D gene is named only where the DNA matches it firmly. The size entry is marked missing in some rows and otherwise reads once, few, many or a size class.

D gene: .; clone size: .; V gene: TRBV6-6; J gene: TRBJ1-3; CDR3 DNA: TGTGCCAGCAGTTCCCTCGGTGGAACTTCTGGAAACACCATATATTTT; CDR3 protein: CASSSLGGTSGNTIYF
D gene: .; clone size: .; V gene: TRBV2; J gene: TRBJ1-4; CDR3 DNA: TGTGCCAGCATCGGAGGGGCGACAACTAATGAAAAACTGTTTTTT; CDR3 protein: CASIGGATTNEKLFF
D gene: .; clone size: .; V gene: TRBV27; J gene: TRBJ2-7; CDR3 DNA: TGTGCCAGCAGTTCCCGAAGGGCCAGGGGTATCCACGAGCAGTACTTC; CDR3 protein: CASSSRRARGIHEQYF
D gene: .; clone size: .; V gene: TRBV27; J gene: TRBJ2-1; CDR3 DNA: TGTGCCAGCAGTAGCTCGGGGGCTCCCGAGCAGTTCTTC; CDR3 protein: CASSSSGAPEQFF
D gene: TRBD2; clone size: .; V gene: TRBV5-4; J gene: TRBJ2-1; CDR3 DNA: TGTGCCAGCAGCCGTCCGGGACTACCATACAATGAGCAGTTCTTC; CDR3 protein: CASSRPGLPYNEQFF
D gene: .; clone size: .; V gene: TRBV28; J gene: TRBJ2-5; CDR3 DNA: TGTGCCAGCAGTTTGGGGCCTCAAGGAGAGACCCAGTACTTC; CDR3 protein: CASSLGPQGETQYF
D gene: .; clone size: few; V gene: TRBV7-9; J gene: TRBJ2-2; CDR3 DNA: TGTGCCAGCAGCTCAAAACCCACCGGGGAGCTGTTTTTT; CDR3 protein: CASSSKPTGELFF
D gene: .; clone size: medium-sized; V gene: TRBV6-1; J gene: TRBJ2-2; CDR3 DNA: TGTGCCAGCAGTGATGATCAGGGTGGCACCGGGGAGCTGTTTTTT; CDR3 protein: CASSDDQGGTGELFF
D gene: TRBD1; clone size: .; V gene: TRBV2; J gene: TRBJ2-1; CDR3 DNA: TGTGCCAGCAGTGAAAGGGGCGGGACAGGGAGGATTCCGCCCTACAATGAGCAGTTCTTC; CDR3 protein: CASSERGGTGRIPPYNEQFF
D gene: TRBD2; clone size: .; V gene: TRBV27; J gene: TRBJ2-3; CDR3 DNA: TGTGCCAGCAGCCCCGGGACTAGCGGACCAGAGCCCACAGATACGCAGTATTTT; CDR3 protein: CASSPGTSGPEPTDTQYF
D gene: .; clone size: .; V gene: TRBV21-1; J gene: TRBJ1-5; CDR3 DNA: TGTGCCAGCAGCAAAGACAGGGGAGGCAATCAGCCCCAGCATTTT; CDR3 protein: CASSKDRGGNQPQHF
D gene: .; clone size: .; V gene: TRBV6-6; J gene: TRBJ1-5; CDR3 DNA: TGTGCCAGCAGTTGGGACGGGAGCAATCAGCCCCAGCATTTT; CDR3 protein: CASSWDGSNQPQHF
D gene: TRBD1; clone size: .; V gene: TRBV7-9; J gene: TRBJ2-1; CDR3 DNA: TGTGCCAGCAGCTTAGGCACAGGGGGCATTTTGGGCAATGAGCAGTTCTTC; CDR3 protein: CASSLGTGGILGNEQFF
D gene: TRBD1; clone size: .; V gene: TRBV30; J gene: TRBJ2-7; CDR3 DNA: TGTGCCTGGAACCCCGGACAGGGTTTTTTCCACGAGCAGTACTTC; CDR3 protein: CAWNPGQGFFHEQYF
D gene: .; clone size: once; V gene: TRBV27; J gene: TRBJ2-1; CDR3 DNA: TGTGCCAGCAGTTTTACCGCGCACAATGAGCAGTTCTTC; CDR3 protein: CASSFTAHNEQFF
D gene: .; clone size: .; V gene: TRBV28; J gene: TRBJ1-1; CDR3 DNA: TGTGCCAGCAGTTTAAGAAGCCAATACATGAACACTGAAGCTTTCTTT; CDR3 protein: CASSLRSQYMNTEAFF
D gene: .; clone size: few; V gene: TRBV19; J gene: TRBJ1-2; CDR3 DNA: TGTGCCACCGCACTGGGCCTCTATGGCTACACCTTC; CDR3 protein: CATALGLYGYTF
D gene: .; clone size: .; V gene: TRBV5-1; J gene: TRBJ1-4; CDR3 DNA: TGCGCCAGCAGCTCTCAGGGTGGGGCTAATGAAAAACTGTTTTTT; CDR3 protein: CASSSQGGANEKLFF
D gene: .; clone size: few; V gene: TRBV7-2; J gene: TRBJ2-7; CDR3 DNA: TGTGCCAGCAGTTTTACCGGAGGCTACGAGCAGTACTTC; CDR3 protein: CASSFTGGYEQYF
D gene: .; clone size: .; V gene: TRBV6-6; J gene: TRBJ2-1; CDR3 DNA: TGTGCCAGCGGGGCCTCGAGGGATGAGCAGTTCTTC; CDR3 protein: CASGASRDEQFF
D gene: TRBD1; clone size: once; V gene: TRBV4-1; J gene: TRBJ2-7; CDR3 DNA: TGCGCCAGCAGCCAGAAAAGAGGTGGGGCTGTGGCAGGGGGCTACGAGCAGTACTTC; CDR3 protein: CASSQKRGGAVAGGYEQYF
D gene: .; clone size: .; V gene: TRBV28; J gene: TRBJ2-4; CDR3 DNA: TGTGCCAGCAGCGACCCCGAGGGAGGGGGTACCAAAAACATTCAGTACTTC; CDR3 protein: CASSDPEGGGTKNIQYF
D gene: TRBD1; clone size: .; V gene: TRBV28; J gene: TRBJ1-2; CDR3 DNA: TGTGCCAGCAGGCGGAAACCGGGACAGGTCGTCTATGGCTACACCTTC; CDR3 protein: CASRRKPGQVVYGYTF
D gene: .; clone size: .; V gene: TRBV11-3; J gene: TRBJ1-5; CDR3 DNA: TGTGCCAGTCCGGGACATAGCAATCAGCCCCAGCATTTT; CDR3 protein: CASPGHSNQPQHF
D gene: .; clone size: .; V gene: TRBV15; J gene: TRBJ1-5; CDR3 DNA: TGTGCCACCAGCAGAGACCTCGGTAGCAATCAGCCCCAGCATTTT; CDR3 protein: CATSRDLGSNQPQHF
D gene: .; clone size: few; V gene: TRBV6-1; J gene: TRBJ2-7; CDR3 DNA: TGTGCCAGCAGTGAAGGGCAGTTCTACGAGCAGTACTTC; CDR3 protein: CASSEGQFYEQYF
D gene: TRBD1; clone size: .; V gene: TRBV27; J gene: TRBJ2-7; CDR3 DNA: TGTGCCAGCAGTTCGGCCGGGACAGGGTTCCACGAGCAGTACTTC; CDR3 protein: CASSSAGTGFHEQYF
D gene: TRBD1; clone size: .; V gene: TRBV5-4; J gene: TRBJ1-1; CDR3 DNA: TGTGCCAGCACCAGAGGGGGACAGGGGGCCGGTGAAGCTTTCTTT; CDR3 protein: CASTRGGQGAGEAFF
D gene: .; clone size: .; V gene: TRBV30; J gene: TRBJ1-2; CDR3 DNA: TGTGCCTGGACCCAAGACCCGATCGCGTATGGCTACACCTTC; CDR3 protein: CAWTQDPIAYGYTF
D gene: TRBD2; clone size: .; V gene: TRBV19; J gene: TRBJ2-1; CDR3 DNA: TGTGCCAGTAGTCCCGGGACTAGCCGATACAATGAGCAGTTCTTC; CDR3 protein: CASSPGTSRYNEQFF
D gene: .; clone size: .; V gene: TRBV7-6; J gene: TRBJ2-1; CDR3 DNA: TGTGCCAGCAGCTCTGCCCTCGACAATGAGCAGTTCTTC; CDR3 protein: CASSSALDNEQFF
D gene: TRBD2; clone size: .; V gene: TRBV5-3; J gene: TRBJ2-1; CDR3 DNA: TGTGCCAGAAGCTTTAAGCGGGAGGCCTGCAATGAGCAGTTCTTC; CDR3 protein: CARSFKREACNEQFF
D gene: .; clone size: .; V gene: TRBV28; J gene: TRBJ1-1; CDR3 DNA: TGTGCCAGCATCATATTAGGGGCAGGTACTGAAGCTTTCTTT; CDR3 protein: CASIILGAGTEAFF
D gene: .; clone size: .; V gene: TRBV28; J gene: TRBJ1-3; CDR3 DNA: TGTGCCAGCAGTTTAAGTCATGCGGACACCATATATTTT; CDR3 protein: CASSLSHADTIYF
D gene: TRBD1; clone size: .; V gene: TRBV6-5; J gene: TRBJ1-4; CDR3 DNA: TGTGCCAGCAGCCGACAGGGGCCTAATGAAAAACTGTTTTTT; CDR3 protein: CASSRQGPNEKLFF
D gene: TRBD2; clone size: .; V gene: TRBV4-3; J gene: TRBJ2-5; CDR3 DNA: TGCGCCAGCAGCCAAGTGGGGTGGCGGAGCGGGAGAATCCAAGAGACCCAGTACTTC; CDR3 protein: CASSQVGWRSGRIQETQYF
D gene: .; clone size: .; V gene: TRBV28; J gene: TRBJ1-3; CDR3 DNA: TGTGCCAGCACCGACGCCGGGCCCTCTGGAAACACCATATATTTT; CDR3 protein: CASTDAGPSGNTIYF
D gene: .; clone size: .; V gene: TRBV7-9; J gene: TRBJ1-2; CDR3 DNA: TGTGCCAGCAGCTTAGCACAACAGGGCTTCTATGGCTACACCTTC; CDR3 protein: CASSLAQQGFYGYTF
D gene: .; clone size: .; V gene: TRBV25-1; J gene: TRBJ1-1; CDR3 DNA: TGTGCCAGCAGTCCCGGCTATGAAGCTTTCTTT; CDR3 protein: CASSPGYEAFF
D gene: .; clone size: .; V gene: TRBV7-9; J gene: TRBJ2-3; CDR3 DNA: TGTGCCAGCAGCTTGGTACACGCAGATACGCAGTATTTT; CDR3 protein: CASSLVHADTQYF
D gene: TRBD1; clone size: .; V gene: TRBV4-3; J gene: TRBJ2-7; CDR3 DNA: TGCGCCAGCAGTTGGGACAGGTGGGCCTACGAGCAGTACTTC; CDR3 protein: CASSWDRWAYEQYF
D gene: .; clone size: .; V gene: TRBV7-9; J gene: TRBJ1-2; CDR3 DNA: TGTGCCAGCAGCTCCGGGACTAACCACCGCTATGGCTACACCTTC; CDR3 protein: CASSSGTNHRYGYTF
D gene: .; clone size: .; V gene: TRBV6-5; J gene: TRBJ1-1; CDR3 DNA: TGTGCCAGCAGTTACGCCGGTGGGGGCACTGAAGCTTTCTTT; CDR3 protein: CASSYAGGGTEAFF
D gene: TRBD2; clone size: .; V gene: TRBV15; J gene: TRBJ2-1; CDR3 DNA: TGTGCCACCAGTGAGCGGGATGCGGAGAATGAGCAGTTCTTC; CDR3 protein: CATSERDAENEQFF
D gene: TRBD2; clone size: .; V gene: TRBV11-2; J gene: TRBJ2-7; CDR3 DNA: TGTGCCAGCAGCCTGGGACTAGCGGGGGACGAGCAGTACTTC; CDR3 protein: CASSLGLAGDEQYF
D gene: .; clone size: .; V gene: TRBV6-6; J gene: TRBJ2-7; CDR3 DNA: TGTGCCAGCGGGAACAGCTACGAGCAGTACTTC; CDR3 protein: CASGNSYEQYF
D gene: .; clone size: .; V gene: TRBV9; J gene: TRBJ2-5; CDR3 DNA: TGTGCCAGCAGCGCATTGGGAGTTTCCGGGAGAGGCCAAGAGACCCAGTACTTC; CDR3 protein: CASSALGVSGRGQETQYF
D gene: .; clone size: .; V gene: TRBV9; J gene: TRBJ2-2; CDR3 DNA: TGTGCCAGCAGCAGACAACTTGGGGACACCGGGGAGCTGTTTTTT; CDR3 protein: CASSRQLGDTGELFF
D gene: .; clone size: .; V gene: TRBV7-9; J gene: TRBJ2-5; CDR3 DNA: TGTGCCAGCAGCCCCCTCTTGGGGGGAGGAGAGACCCAGTACTTC; CDR3 protein: CASSPLLGGGETQYF
D gene: .; clone size: .; V gene: TRBV21-1; J gene: TRBJ2-7; CDR3 DNA: TGTGCCAGCAGCAAACCGTGCAGGGCGGGCTACGAGCAGTACTTC; CDR3 protein: CASSKPCRAGYEQYF
D gene: TRBD2; clone size: .; V gene: TRBV6-4; J gene: TRBJ2-3; CDR3 DNA: TGTGCCAGCAGTCCGACTAGCGATGATACGCAGTATTTT; CDR3 protein: CASSPTSDDTQYF
D gene: .; clone size: once; V gene: TRBV28; J gene: TRBJ1-5; CDR3 DNA: TGTGCCAGCAGTTCAGCAAAGTACAGGGACCAGCCCCAGCATTTT; CDR3 protein: CASSSAKYRDQPQHF
D gene: .; clone size: .; V gene: TRBV5-4; J gene: TRBJ1-1; CDR3 DNA: TGTGCCAGCAGCTTACTGGACAGGAACACTGAAGCTTTCTTT; CDR3 protein: CASSLLDRNTEAFF
D gene: .; clone size: .; V gene: TRBV30; J gene: TRBJ1-1; CDR3 DNA: TGTGCCTGGAGGATGGGGAGCGCTGAAGCTTTCTTT; CDR3 protein: CAWRMGSAEAFF
D gene: TRBD2; clone size: .; V gene: TRBV4-1; J gene: TRBJ2-1; CDR3 DNA: TGCGCCAGCAGCCGGGGACTAGCGGGATACAATGAGCAGTTCTTC; CDR3 protein: CASSRGLAGYNEQFF
D gene: TRBD1; clone size: .; V gene: TRBV5-5; J gene: TRBJ2-1; CDR3 DNA: TGTGCCAGCAGCCATTTACAGGGGGGCTACAATGAGCAGTTCTTC; CDR3 protein: CASSHLQGGYNEQFF
D gene: TRBD1; clone size: .; V gene: TRBV28; J gene: TRBJ1-5; CDR3 DNA: TGTGCCAGCAGACAGGACAGGCCGAATCAGCCCCAGCATTTT; CDR3 protein: CASRQDRPNQPQHF
D gene: .; clone size: .; V gene: TRBV12-2; J gene: TRBJ2-1; CDR3 DNA: TGTGCAAGTCGCTTAGGAAGGTCCTACAATGAGCAGTTCTTC; CDR3 protein: CASRLGRSYNEQFF
D gene: TRBD2; clone size: few; V gene: TRBV19; J gene: TRBJ2-7; CDR3 DNA: TGTGCCAGTAGTACTGCGGGAGGGAGGTACGAGCAGTACTTC; CDR3 protein: CASSTAGGRYEQYF